These 4 T cell receptor beta chains were all obtained from the same sample, sequenced in a study of memory CD4+ T cells and cytomegalovirus serostatus. Single viable CD3+CD4+CD8-CD45RO+ cells were sorted as the memory CD4+ T cells. Method: immunoSEQ multiplex PCR; TCRdb's copy keeps in-frame clones and lacks some. The sample consists of 80,000 or so clones, around four fifths of them appearing once. The sequenced sample was memory CD4+ T cells from blood. The source of these receptors is an adult in good health and CMV-seropositive.

The chain recombines TRBV27 with TRBJ2-5; 8 positions agree with TRBD1. This CDR3 is 14 amino acids long. In germline, CDR1 is MNHEY, CDR2 SMNVEV (reference sequence). V lost 5 bases to trimming and J lost 2 bases; unmatched junction nucleotides: 4. Written as DNA, the CDR3 is TGTGCCAGCAGTCCTTGGGACAGGCAAGAGACCCAGTACTTC. It yields the protein CASSPWDRQETQYF.

This sequence joins TRBV19 and TRBJ1-1, with 7 bases identical to TRBD1. Germline assignment: CDR1 LNHDA and CDR2 SQIVND (reference sequence). V dropped 5 bases and J dropped 4; count of bases not matched to a gene: 7. This CDR3 has 14 amino acids. In nucleotides, the CDR3 is TGTGCCAGTAGTTCACAGGGGCTGGGCACTGAAGCTTTCTTT. The encoded protein is CASSSQGLGTEAFF.

The genes are TRBV10-2 and TRBJ1-1, with a tentative D call TRBD1 (5 bases). Per germline, CDR1 WSHSY and CDR2 SAAADI. The CDR3 is 15 amino acids. V was clipped by 3 bases and J by 5 bases, with 16 bases between them. The CDR3 sequence: CASSERGLGGTEAFF. The CDR3 nucleotides are TGCGCCAGCAGTGAACGGGGCTTGGGAGGGACTGAAGCTTTCTTT.

The J gene is TRBJ1-5, the V gene TRBV27, with D maybe TRBD1 (6 bases). The CDR3 covers 15 residues. Germline V gene data show CDR1 as MNHEY and CDR2 as SMNVEV (reference sequence). The ends were cut back, 0 bases at V and 2 bases at J, with 8 bases in the middle. The CDR3 bases are TGTGCCAGCAGTTTATCGGGGGGCGGCAATCAGCCCCAGCATTTT. Protein sequence: CASSLSGGGNQPQHF.